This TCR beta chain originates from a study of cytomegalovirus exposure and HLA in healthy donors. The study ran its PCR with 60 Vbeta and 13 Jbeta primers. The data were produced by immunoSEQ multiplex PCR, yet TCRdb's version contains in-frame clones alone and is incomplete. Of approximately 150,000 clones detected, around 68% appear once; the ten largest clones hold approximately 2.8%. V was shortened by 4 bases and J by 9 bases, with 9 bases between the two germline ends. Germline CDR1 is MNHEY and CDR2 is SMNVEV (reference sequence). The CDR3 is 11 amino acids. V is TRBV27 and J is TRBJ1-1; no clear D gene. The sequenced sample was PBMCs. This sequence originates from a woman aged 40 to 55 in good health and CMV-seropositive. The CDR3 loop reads CASSSGCKAFF. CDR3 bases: TGTGCCAGCAGTTCGGGTTGCAAAGCTTTCTTT.